One and the same sample provided the 22 T cell receptor beta chains below, sequenced in a study of blood T cell repertoires in COVID-19. Sequencing was performed with immunoSEQ multiplex PCR; in TCRdb, only in-frame clones are kept and a portion is missing. The data contain about 400,000 clones, about 87% of them singletons. The sample consisted of PBMCs or T cells enriched from blood (not recorded which). The receptors were sampled from a man aged 35 to 55 in a cohort exposed to, infected with or recovered from COVID-19 (not recorded which).

V gene TRBV11-3 combines with J gene TRBJ1-1, with D tentatively TRBD1 (6 bases). V was clipped by 4 bases and J by 7 bases, with 10 bases between them. Germline V gene data show CDR1 as SGHNT and CDR2 as YENEEA. CDR3 size: 12 residues. The CDR3 DNA is TGTGCCAGCAGCTCCGGGACAAGTGAAGCTTTCTTT. Residues: CASSSGTSEAFF.

The chain joins TRBV5-1 to TRBJ2-3; 9 positions match TRBD2. This CDR3 is built from 17 residues. Germline CDR1 and CDR2: SGHRS and YFSETQ. Trimming at V came to 0 bases and at J to 0 bases, leaving 5 bases not matched to a gene. The CDR3 DNA follows: TGCGCCAGCAGCTTGGACGGGACTAGCAGTAGCACAGATACGCAGTATTTT. This codes for CASSLDGTSSSTDTQYF.

The chain recombines TRBV6-5 with TRBJ1-2; D may be TRBD1 (5 bases). The germline V gene encodes CDR1 MNHEY and CDR2 SVGAGI. The CDR3 extends over 15 amino acids. The V end lost 4 bases, the J end lost 2 bases, and 14 bases lay between the germline ends. The CDR3: CASSSTGLMNYGYTF. CDR3 sequence (DNA): TGTGCCAGCAGTTCAACAGGTCTGATGAACTATGGCTACACCTTC.

The V gene is TRBV7-9, the J gene TRBJ2-2; TRBD1 agrees at 10 bases. Germline lookup yields CDR1 SEHNR and CDR2 FQNEAQ (reference sequence). Trimming removed 4 bases from V and 9 bases from J; junction bases left unmatched: 8. There are 15 residues in the CDR3. The CDR3 coding sequence is TGTGCCAGCAGCTCAGACAGGGGGCGCGGCTGGGAGCTGTTTTTT. It specifies CASSSDRGRGWELFF. The full variable domain, completed using reference TRBV7-9 and TRBJ2-2, is DTGVSQNPRHKITKRGQNVTFRCDPISEHNRLYWYRQTLGQGPEFLTYFQNEAQLEKSRLLSDRFSAERPKGSFSTLEIQRTEQGDSAMYLCASSSDRGRGWELFFGEGSRLTVL.

The chain uses TRBV27 and TRBJ2-7; TRBD1 aligns across 10 bases. The germline CDR1 and CDR2 sequences are MNHEY and SMNVEV (reference sequence). The J segment lost 9 bases and the V segment lost 6 bases, leaving 8 bases of the junction unmatched. This CDR3 spans 13 amino acids. The CDR3 protein is CASRPGQGPGQYF. As DNA, the CDR3 is TGTGCCAGCAGACCGGGACAGGGGCCCGGGCAGTACTTC.

The CDR3 is CASSLAGVDYEQYF. As DNA, the CDR3 is TGTGCCAGCAGTTTGGCGGGGGTGGACTACGAGCAGTACTTC. The chain uses TRBV28 and TRBJ2-7, with TRBD2 matching 7 bases. The CDR3 length is 14 residues. The V segment lost 3 bases and the J segment 3 bases; nucleotides outside the gene matches: 5. The germline V gene has CDR1 MDHEN and CDR2 SYDVKM.

The chain links TRBV6-5 to TRBJ2-1; TRBD1 might be the D (6 bases). CDR3 length: 15 amino acids. The germline V gene encodes CDR1 MNHEY and CDR2 SVGAGI. V lost 6 bases, J lost 6 bases, and 18 bases lay in between. CDR3 DNA: TGTGCCAGCAGGCCCCCAACGACAGGACGCAATGAGCAGTTCTTC. Amino acid sequence: CASRPPTTGRNEQFF.

The chain recombines TRBV5-4 with TRBJ2-3; the D gene is possibly TRBD2 (7 bases). V lost 1 base and J 0 bases, leaving 18 bases between the germline ends. The CDR3 length is 18 residues. CDR1 and CDR2 (germline): SGHNT, YYREEE (reference sequence). CDR3 residues: CASSLQGGGTPSTDTQYF. In nucleotides, the CDR3 is TGTGCCAGCAGCTTGCAAGGGGGGGGAACCCCTAGCACAGATACGCAGTATTTT. Full variable domain (rest looked up from reference TRBV5-4 and TRBJ2-3): ETGVTQSPTHLIKTRGQQVTLRCSSQSGHNTVSWYQQALGQGPQFIFQYYREEENGRGNFPPRFSGLQFPNYSSELNVNALELDDSALYLCASSLQGGGTPSTDTQYFGPGTRLTVL.

The chain carries TRBV4-1 and TRBJ2-7; TRBD2 aligns across 7 bases. The V segment lost 3 bases and the J segment 2 bases; nucleotides outside the gene matches: 16. The V gene's germline CDR1 is MGHRA and CDR2 YSYEKL. CDR3 length equals 18 residues. Written as DNA, the CDR3 is TGCGCCAGCAGCCAGCAGGTATTATTCACTAGCGTCCCCTACGAGCAGTACTTC. This sequence encodes CASSQQVLFTSVPYEQYF.

The chain recombines TRBV5-1 with TRBJ1-1; D is perhaps TRBD1 (5 bases). With 4 bases removed from V and 0 bases from J, the gap between germline ends came to 16 bases. The germline V gene has CDR1 SGHRS and CDR2 YFSETQ. The CDR3 sequence is 16 residues long. The CDR3 sequence is CASSTGQGAMNTEAFF. The DNA of the CDR3 is TGCGCCAGCAGCACCGGACAAGGGGCTATGAACACTGAAGCTTTCTTT.

The chain recombines TRBV27 with TRBJ1-2; TRBD1 agrees at 8 bases. Germline CDR1 reads MNHEY; CDR2 reads SMNVEV (reference sequence). V dropped 3 bases and J dropped 2; count of bases not matched to a gene: 5. The CDR3 spans 15 residues. The CDR3 reads CASSFRPGGNYGYTF. For the CDR3, the DNA is TGTGCCAGCAGTTTTCGGCCAGGGGGCAACTATGGCTACACCTTC.

This chain connects TRBV5-1 to TRBJ1-5; 7 bases agree with TRBD1. The junction had 7 bases not matched to a gene; V was cut back by 4 bases and J by 3 bases. From germline, CDR1 is SGHRS and CDR2 YFSETQ. This CDR3 has 15 amino acids. CDR3 residues: CASSLNTGDNQPQHF. CDR3 DNA sequence: TGCGCCAGCAGCCTAAACACAGGGGACAATCAGCCCCAGCATTTT.

Here the CDR3 reads CASSIPGWEQYF. Here the CDR3 DNA reads TGTGCCAGTAGTATACCGGGATGGGAGCAGTACTTC. The chain combines TRBV19 with TRBJ2-7; a weak D match, TRBD2 (5 bases). CDR1 and CDR2 from the germline V gene are LNHDA and SQIVND (reference sequence). Trimming stripped 2 bases from V and 7 bases from J, with 9 bases between. The CDR3 covers 12 residues.

The CDR3 region is CASSRGTEAFF. The CDR3 DNA sequence: TGTGCCAGCAGTAGAGGCACTGAAGCTTTCTTT. The chain couples TRBV6-2 or TRBV6-3 to TRBJ1-1; the D is unclear. Trimming took off 5 bases at V and 4 bases at J, with 5 bases between the two ends. Germline V lookup: CDR1 MNHEY, CDR2 SVGEGT. The CDR3 totals 11 residues.

A remark on this clone: The same CDR3 also results from other DNA sequences found in this sample. The V and J genes are TRBV5-1 and TRBJ1-6; D is possibly TRBD1 (5 bases). This CDR3 comprises 15 residues. V was clipped by 1 base and J by 0 bases, with 5 bases between them. From germline, CDR1 is SGHRS and CDR2 YFSETQ. CDR3 nucleotide sequence: TGCGCCAGCAGCTTGCAGGGCTCCTATAATTCACCCCTCCACTTT. Its protein is CASSLQGSYNSPLHF.

V is TRBV4-2 and J is TRBJ1-5; D remains unclear. The CDR3 sequence is 14 residues long. V was pared by 1 base and J by 6 bases, with 10 bases between. CDR1 is LGHNA and CDR2 is YNFKEQ in the germline V gene. The CDR3 loop is CASSQAVRSQPQHF. In DNA, the CDR3 is TGTGCCAGCAGCCAAGCGGTGCGGAGTCAGCCCCAGCATTTT.

CDR3 in DNA: TGCAGCGAAAAAGGGGGTTTGTCGGTCGGGAACTATGGCTACACCTTC. Translating gives CSEKGGLSVGNYGYTF. The V and J genes are TRBV29-1 and TRBJ1-2; weak D call: TRBD1 (6 bases). Germline lookup yields CDR1 SQVTM and CDR2 ANQGSEA. V was shortened by 7 bases and J by 2 bases, with 23 bases between the two germline ends. The CDR3 is 16 residues long.

This clone has a single count. This sequence joins TRBV4-2 and TRBJ2-5; 7 nucleotides align to TRBD2. The CDR3 contains 18 residues. Germline values: CDR1 LGHNA, CDR2 YNFKEQ. V was pared by 0 bases and J by 5 bases, with 15 bases of the junction left unmatched. CDR3 protein: CASSQDFLVGGRRETQYF. The CDR3 DNA reads as TGTGCCAGCAGCCAAGATTTTCTAGTGGGAGGGCGGAGGGAGACCCAGTACTTC.

The chain has TRBV12-5 and TRBJ2-1; the match to TRBD2 covers 9 bases. This CDR3 is 18 amino acids long. Germline loops: CDR1 LGHNT, CDR2 FRNRAP. The ends lost 6 bases at V and 3 bases at J; junction bases unmatched: 15. CDR3 sequence reads: CASGYETRLAENYNEQFF. The CDR3 DNA is TGTGCTAGTGGCTATGAAACCCGACTAGCGGAGAACTACAATGAGCAGTTCTTC.

This clone is a singleton in its sample. The rearrangement links TRBV10-3 to TRBJ1-2; 7 nucleotides agree with TRBD1. The CDR3 spans 15 residues. The V and J ends lost 5 bases and 3 bases, in that order; junction bases with no gene match: 9. CDR1 ENHRY and CDR2 SYGVKD come from the germline V gene. CDR3 residues: CAISKNRDSDYGYTF. CDR3 DNA: TGTGCCATCAGTAAGAACCGGGACAGCGACTATGGCTACACCTTC.

The gene calls are TRBV2 and TRBJ2-3; TRBD2 matches 10 bases. The CDR3 sequence is 13 residues long. The V gene's germline CDR1 is SNHLY and CDR2 FYNNEI. The V gene end was trimmed by 11 bases and the J gene end by 3 bases; junction bases not matched to a gene: 5. CDR3 in amino acids: CAGGAGGTDTQYF. The CDR3 nucleotides are TGTGCCGGGGGAGCGGGAGGGACAGATACGCAGTATTTT.

The chain joins TRBV6-5 to TRBJ1-2; TRBD1 matches 8 bases. The V gene end was trimmed by 6 bases and the J gene end by 2 bases; junction bases not matched to a gene: 8. The CDR3 totals 15 residues. Per germline, CDR1 MNHEY and CDR2 SVGAGI. This CDR3 reads CASSLGQVGNYGYTF. The CDR3 coding sequence is TGTGCCAGCAGCCTGGGACAGGTTGGGAACTATGGCTACACCTTC.